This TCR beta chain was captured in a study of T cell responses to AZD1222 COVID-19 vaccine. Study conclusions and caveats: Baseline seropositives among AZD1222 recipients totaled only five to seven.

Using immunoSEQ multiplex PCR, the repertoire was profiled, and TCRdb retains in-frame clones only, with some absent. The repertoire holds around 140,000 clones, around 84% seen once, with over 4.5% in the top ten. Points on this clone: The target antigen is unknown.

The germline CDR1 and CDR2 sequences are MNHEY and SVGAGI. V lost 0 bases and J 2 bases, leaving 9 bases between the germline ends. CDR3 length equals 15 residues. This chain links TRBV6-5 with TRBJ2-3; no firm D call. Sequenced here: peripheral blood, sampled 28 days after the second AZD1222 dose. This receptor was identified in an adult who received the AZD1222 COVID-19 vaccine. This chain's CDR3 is CASSYSAGTTDTQYF. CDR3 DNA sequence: TGTGCCAGCAGTTACTCGGCCGGCACCACAGATACGCAGTATTTT.